The source of this T cell receptor beta chain is a study of shared clonotypes between healthy human individuals (TCRdb year 2020). For context, the study as a whole: The cohort included a few men and a couple of women between 18 and 49 years of age. For each donor, CD4 naive and CD4 memory were each run on three plates, CD8 naive on two plates, and CD8 memory on one plate. To estimate repertoire size and how much clonotypes are shared between individuals, the study performed deep sequencing of blood TCR repertoires from a handful of healthy adults. Libraries were prepared and TCR repertoires were sequenced by different laboratories using diverse techniques, in order to increase sequencing depth and limit assay-specific biases. Each donor's leukapheresis produced roughly between about 0.8 and 8.9 billion PBMCs. Results and caveats for the whole study, not just this receptor: Pairwise subsampling indicated that sequencing depth was expected to affect the degree of clonotype sharing among donors. Because the study included only a small number of donors, the genetic and exposure-history diversity represented was limited. Across four donors, approximately 4.6% of naive CD4, approximately 3.6% of naive CD8, about 2% of memory CD4, and under 0.45% of memory CD8 clonotypes were shared. Clonotypes shared by all four sorted-subset donors showed higher generation probabilities than non-shared clonotypes. Larger estimated clonotype richness was generally found for naive subsets than for memory subsets. Sampling was restricted to blood, and TCR repertoires in tissue are likely to differ from TCR repertoires in blood. Even with the large sequencing depth, rarefaction of the sorted-subset datasets indicated that sequencing was incomplete.

Using the deep immunoSEQ assay, multiplex PCR amplified TCR CDR3 regions from genomic DNA. Genomic DNA extracted from each cell subset was distributed evenly over all wells of several immunoSEQ 96-well plates, and each plate served as one replicate. For sorted subsets, each replicate PCR was loaded with roughly 0.2 ug genomic DNA, equivalent to approximately 33,000 T cell genomes. Purified libraries were measured with a Qubit 3.0 fluorometer, size-checked on a Bioanalyzer 2100, and measured again with the KAPA Library Quantification kit. Each immunoSEQ 96-well plate was sequenced on its own single-read 150-cycle Illumina NextSeq 550 flow cell. From the authors' description of their analysis: Because the immunoSEQ output held only junctional sequences and lacked quality scores, the filtering could not match the filtering applied to full-length reads. Sequences were annotated with PyIR, a Python wrapper for IgBLAST v1.9, using IMGT germline references to assign V/J genes and CDR3. Reads with weak V/J assignments (E-value above 1e-6), missing CDR3, stop codons, out-of-frame junctions, or ambiguous translated residues were removed. A V3J clonotype was defined by an identical inferred V gene, J gene, and CDR3 amino acid sequence. The percentage overlap between two repertoires was calculated by dividing the number of shared unique clonotypes by the size of the smaller repertoire. Richness of each repertoire was evaluated using RTK rarefaction, the Chao1 estimator, and Recon v2.1 estimates of unobserved clonotypes. Generation probabilities for all TCRbeta clonotypes obtained by the gDNA method from several donors were computed using OLGA. Not all clones reach the TCRdb copy of this immuneACCESS table, which keeps in-frame sequences only. Checked studies attribute under half of the gap to unresolved V genes and leave the rest unexplained. V, J and clone size are those of that table, while D and trimming were read from the DNA. In all, the sample holds approximately 110,000 clones, and just over 65% of those were seen once. Approximately 23% of the sample belongs to the ten largest clones.

This clone has just a few counts. The antigen this receptor binds is unknown. No much larger clone exists at a distance of one base, and base qualities are not known. Donors were healthy HIV-negative adults with no recently reported acute infections or vaccinations. All donors were Caucasian adults living in Nashville, Tennessee, USA. The CD8 memory samples were a combination of magnetically selected CD45RO+ cells and CCR7-negative CD45RA+ effector memory (TemRA) cells. Blood was collected by leukapheresis, and PBMCs were isolated by Ficoll-Histopaque density gradient centrifugation and then cryopreserved in liquid nitrogen vapor phase. Analytical flow cytometry was used to check the purity and quantity of each magnetically sorted T cell population. Each sorted fraction had its genomic DNA isolated and then quantified by UV absorbance on a Nanodrop 2000c. Sequenced sample: memory CD8+ T cells sorted from blood. Reading the label with the study, this specimen's cell subset or site is: CD45RO+ cells pooled with CCR7-negative TemRA cells. The receptor comes from a young woman in good health.

The DNA reads TGTGCCAGCAGCTTGGCCTTCTCCGGGACACCGAACTATGGCTACACCTTC. This sequence encodes CASSLAFSGTPNYGYTF. The chain is assembled from TRBV5-6 and TRBJ1-2; TRBD1 might be the D gene, on 6 matching bases. The CDR3 measures 17 amino acids from cysteine to phenylalanine. The CDR3 DNA has 51 bases and is translated from base 1. The germline V gene specifies SGHDT as CDR1 and YYEEEE as CDR2. The trim is 0 bases for V and 2 bases for J, with a gap of 17 bases between the germline ends.